Presented here are 13 T cell receptor beta chains from one specimen sequenced in a study of identical twins (dated by TCRdb to 2015 to 2016). Library preparation used 5' RACE. Sequencing instrument: Illumina HiSeq 2000. Using fastp trimming at Q25 and MiXCR clonotype assembly, TCRdb reanalyzed the public sequencing data and kept in-frame beta chains. CDR3 protein sequences are deduplicated, and each keeps its most common genes and DNA. Here the sample has 700,000 to 950,000 distinct CDR3 sequences; 12% occur a single time. In total, the top ten clones hold roughly 1.6% of the sample. These data were also filed under a second study, of yellow fever vaccine responses in identical twins.

The sequencing input was PBMCs. The receptor set was obtained from a woman aged 18-29 years in good health.

This clonotype was counted only a few times. The gene calls are TRBV7-9 and TRBJ2-1; D uncertain. V lost 8 bases and J lost 0, with 14 bases in between. Per germline, CDR1 SEHNR and CDR2 FQNEAQ (reference sequence). This CDR3 is 15 amino acids long. Here the CDR3 reads CASLSSASSYNEQFF. The DNA for the CDR3 is TGTGCCAGCCTTAGCTCGGCGAGCTCCTACAATGAGCAGTTCTTC.

The rearrangement uses TRBV10-3 and TRBJ2-7, with a weak D call TRBD1 (6 bases). The CDR3 is 15 amino acids. Between the trimmed V and J ends, which lost 10 bases and 0 bases, there was a span of 19 bases. Germline V CDR1 and CDR2: ENHRY, SYGVKD. CDR3 bases: TGTGCCACCGGCGGTGGGCAGGACAGCTCCTACGAGCAGTACTTC. Protein sequence: CATGGGQDSSYEQYF.

This sequence joins TRBV4-1 and TRBJ2-5, with D possibly TRBD1 on 6 matching bases. CDR3 length: 14 residues. The germline CDR1 and CDR2 sequences are MGHRA and YSYEKL. V lost 4 bases, J lost 1 base, and 10 bases lay in between. CDR3 protein: CASSRGGPQETQYF. The CDR3 bases are TGCGCCAGCAGCCGAGGGGGTCCCCAAGAGACCCAGTACTTC.

The chain joins TRBV5-1 to TRBJ2-5; no reliable D call. Germline values: CDR1 SGHRS, CDR2 YFSETQ. The CDR3 totals 16 residues. Trimming pared 1 base from V and 0 bases from J, leaving 13 bases between. CDR3 coding DNA: TGCGCCAGCAGCTTGCGACTTTTAAAATACCAAGAGACCCAGTACTTC. As protein: CASSLRLLKYQETQYF.

The chain couples TRBV5-1 to TRBJ2-7, with D unclear. CDR1 and CDR2 (germline): SGHRS, YFSETQ. The CDR3 has 14 amino acids. The V and J ends lost 0 bases and 4 bases respectively, with 11 bases between them. The CDR3: CASSLDGDKYEQYF. DNA for the CDR3: TGCGCCAGCAGCTTGGATGGCGACAAATACGAGCAGTACTTC.

V gene TRBV5-1 combines with J gene TRBJ2-5; D gene ambiguous. The V end was cut by 3 bases, the J end by 0 bases, with 15 bases between. This CDR3 is 16 amino acids long. Germline CDR1 is SGHRS and CDR2 is YFSETQ. This CDR3 reads CASSSTRGKYQETQYF. The CDR3 nucleotides read TGCGCCAGCAGCTCAACAAGAGGAAAGTACCAAGAGACCCAGTACTTC.

This clonotype was seen a handful of times. The chain joins TRBV6-1 to TRBJ2-5; D may be TRBD1 or TRBD2 (6 bases each). The germline V and J ends were trimmed by 6 bases and 5 bases, with 16 bases remaining between them. The CDR3 is 14 residues long. The germline V gene encodes CDR1 MNHNS and CDR2 SASEGT. The CDR3 region is CASRRGTPVETQYF. The CDR3 nucleotides are TGTGCCAGCAGACGCGGGACACCGGTGGAGACCCAGTACTTC.

This CDR3 is CASRPGTSGPQETQYF. In DNA form, the CDR3 reads TGCGCCAGCAGGCCCGGGACTAGCGGACCCCAAGAGACCCAGTACTTC. The V and J genes are TRBV5-1 and TRBJ2-5; 11 positions match TRBD2. The CDR3 spans 16 residues. Trimming took 5 bases from V and 1 from J; bases not matched to a gene: 7. Per the germline V gene, CDR1 is SGHRS and CDR2 is YFSETQ.

This clonotype was observed a handful of times. This CDR3 reads CASSLTRDLYEQYF. CDR3 DNA sequence: TGTGCCAGCAGCCTTACAAGGGATCTCTACGAGCAGTACTTC. The chain combines TRBV5-6 with TRBJ2-7, with D unresolved. The germline gives CDR1 SGHDT, CDR2 YYEEEE. CDR3 length equals 14 residues. Between the trimmed V and J ends, which lost 4 bases and 3 bases, there was a span of 14 bases.

This chain connects TRBV6-2 or TRBV6-3 to TRBJ1-4; 7 bases agree with TRBD1. V lost 8 bases, J lost 4 bases, and 1 base stayed unmatched. The CDR3 is made up of 12 amino acids. The germline gives CDR1 MNHEY, CDR2 SVGEGT. CDR3 DNA sequence: TGTGCCAGCGGACAGGTTAATGAAAAACTGTTTTTT. Translating gives CASGQVNEKLFF.

This clonotype was recorded a few times. The chain combines TRBV20-1 with TRBJ2-1, with 9 bases lining up with TRBD2. This CDR3 contains 16 residues. V was pared by 2 bases and J by 4 bases, with 9 bases of the junction left unmatched. Germline CDR1 is DFQATT and CDR2 is SNEGSKA (reference sequence). CDR3 region: CSARTRTSVRYNEQFF. CDR3 DNA sequence: TGCAGTGCTAGAACTAGGACTAGCGTCCGGTACAATGAGCAGTTCTTC.

This clonotype was observed a handful of times. The chain is built from TRBV4-1 and TRBJ2-3; 10 bases are a match to TRBD2. There are 19 residues in the CDR3. Trimming at V came to 0 bases and at J to 0 bases, leaving 9 bases not matched to a gene. Germline CDR1 reads MGHRA; CDR2 reads YSYEKL. CDR3 residues: CASSQDPSTSGMSTDTQYF. CDR3 nucleotides: TGCGCCAGCAGCCAAGACCCCTCAACTAGCGGGATGAGCACAGATACGCAGTATTTT.

The CDR3 sequence is CASTAAGVTGSYNEQFF. The CDR3, as DNA: TGTGCCAGCACCGCTGCAGGGGTAACTGGTTCCTACAATGAGCAGTTCTTC. The chain has TRBV7-8 and TRBJ2-1, with D tentatively TRBD1 (6 bases). Germline CDR1 reads SGHVS; CDR2 reads FQNEAQ. V was shortened by 7 bases and J by 1 base, with 20 bases between the two germline ends. CDR3 length: 17 amino acids.